A single sample gave rise to the 4 T cell receptor beta chains below, sequenced in a study of T cell repertoires in cytomegalovirus infection. TCRdb passed the reads through MiXCR, listing each CDR3 protein once. The table includes approximately 130,000 distinct CDR3 sequences, more than 7% detected once. The sequencing sample was made of PBMCs. The receptors derive from a human donor in good health (CMV status not recorded). Some clones in this sample may be carry-over from other donors' samples.

There are many counts of this clonotype. The rearrangement joins TRBV11-2 to TRBJ2-3, with D perhaps matching TRBD1 (5 bases). V was shortened by 6 bases and J by 5 bases, with 12 bases between the two germline ends. Germline CDR1 SGHAT, CDR2 FQNNGV. The CDR3 totals 13 residues. CDR3 coding DNA: TGTGCCAGCAGACGACAGTACAAAGATACGCAGTATTTT. Translating it yields CASRRQYKDTQYF.

This clonotype was seen only a few times. The chain is built from TRBV5-4 and TRBJ1-2; D ambiguous. CDR3 length: 15 amino acids. CDR1 and CDR2 from the germline V gene are SGHNT and YYREEE (reference sequence). V was trimmed by 0 bases and J by 4 bases, leaving 13 bases between them. For the CDR3, the DNA is TGTGCCAGCAGCTTGGGGGCGGCCGGAGGCTATGGCTACACCTTC. It specifies CASSLGAAGGYGYTF.

This clonotype was picked up many times. V is TRBV7-8 and J is TRBJ2-5; TRBD1 matches 8 bases. Germline V lookup: CDR1 SGHVS, CDR2 FQNEAQ. The CDR3 extends over 16 amino acids. With V trimmed by 7 bases and J by 3 bases, 13 bases remained unmatched. The DNA of the CDR3 is TGTGCCAGCACCATCCTAAGGACAGGGTGGAAAGAGACCCAGTACTTC. Its protein is CASTILRTGWKETQYF.

This clonotype was seen ten or more times. This chain links TRBV7-3 with TRBJ2-2; 9 nucleotides agree with TRBD1. Germline values: CDR1 SGHTA, CDR2 FQGTGA. This CDR3 is built from 15 residues. J was trimmed by 5 bases and V by 5 bases; bases with no gene match: 6. The DNA of the CDR3 is TGTGCCAGCAGCCGGGGACAGGGCAGGACCGGGGAGCTGTTTTTT. It specifies CASSRGQGRTGELFF. The variable domain in full, with the rest retrieved from reference TRBV7-3 and TRBJ2-2, is GAGVSQTPSNKVTEKGKYVELRCDPISGHTALYWYRQSLGQGPEFLIYFQGTGAADDSGLPNDRFFAVRPEGSVSTLKIQRTERGDSAVYLCASSRGQGRTGELFFGEGSRLTVL.